The rows below give T cell receptor beta chains drawn from one sample of a study of control samples from healthy donors and cancer patients. Assay used: immunoSEQ multiplex PCR; TCRdb lists only in-frame clones, some missing. This sample yields tens of thousands of clones, of which 85% to 95% are seen a single time; 0.75% to 0.95% belongs to the top ten. The sequencing input was PBMCs. The receptors were gathered from a man aged 25-40 years with colorectal cancer. Each CDR3 is given without its conserved first and last residue. A D gene is named only where the DNA matches it firmly.

v_gene	j_gene	d_gene	CDR3aa
TRBV21-1	TRBJ2-2	.	ASSTDPGNSTVTGELF
TRBV5-1	TRBJ2-1	.	ASSLDGVGLYNEQF
TRBV6-5	TRBJ2-1	TRBD1	ASRGQGGNEQF
TRBV30	TRBJ1-1	TRBD1	AWSAPTGGQGEAF
TRBV6-6	TRBJ2-7	.	ASSFRLANEQY
TRBV7-2	TRBJ2-2	TRBD1	ASSLLTGANTGELF
TRBV10-3	TRBJ1-2	.	AISEGAGANYGYT
TRBV4-1	TRBJ2-3	.	ASSQAVGMAADTQY
TRBV5-4	TRBJ2-3	.	ASSLIPDDTQY
TRBV29-1	TRBJ2-2	.	STLFTGELF
TRBV6-4	TRBJ2-1	TRBD2	ASSDSTRGDYNEQF
TRBV5-1	TRBJ2-5	TRBD2	ASSWAGGVQETQY
TRBV24-1	TRBJ2-1	.	ATSGSPYNEQF
TRBV20-1	TRBJ2-4	.	SASSIGVGNIQY
TRBV4-2	TRBJ1-2	.	ASSQDPTEDYGYT
TRBV6-5	TRBJ1-4	TRBD1	ASSYSVRGEKLF
TRBV6-1	TRBJ2-5	TRBD2	ASSERGALKQETQY
TRBV5-6	TRBJ2-2	.	ASSLSISVVTGELF
TRBV5-6	TRBJ1-6	.	ASSLEHQYNSPLH
TRBV11-2	TRBJ2-5	.	ASSLEETQY
TRBV27	TRBJ2-3	TRBD1	ASSLSGQGTDTQY
TRBV5-1	TRBJ1-1	.	ASSVTSEIEAF
TRBV28	TRBJ2-5	TRBD1	ASSPGQGGLETQY
TRBV3-1/TRBV3-2	TRBJ2-3	TRBD2	ASTSGRLAGLTDTQY
TRBV7-9	TRBJ2-2	TRBD1	ASRITGQNLNANTGELF
TRBV2	TRBJ2-1	TRBD1	ASSTWTGLSYNEQF
TRBV27	TRBJ1-1	.	ASSLDLNTEAF
TRBV7-9	TRBJ1-2	TRBD1	ASSFSDRGRGYT
TRBV18	TRBJ2-1	.	ASSPPSDYNEQF
TRBV20-1	TRBJ2-1	.	SASSLLEYYNEQF
TRBV7-2	TRBJ2-1	TRBD2	ASSLASGGTLNEQF
TRBV23-1	TRBJ1-1	.	ASSQPRDGGTEAF
TRBV9	TRBJ2-1	.	ASSVGPANEQF
TRBV15	TRBJ1-1	.	ATSRDREEAF
TRBV27	TRBJ2-3	.	ASSRGTDTQY
TRBV9	TRBJ2-5	.	ASSRPEETQY
TRBV19	TRBJ2-2	.	ASSPRDIANTGELF
TRBV5-1	TRBJ2-5	TRBD1	ASSGDRGNQETQY
TRBV19	TRBJ1-3	.	ASSTYGAPGGNTIY
TRBV4-1	TRBJ1-4	.	ASSPLPSSTNEKLF
TRBV5-1	TRBJ2-3	.	ASSPPGTDTQY
TRBV7-9	TRBJ1-5	TRBD1	ASSLPGQGQPQH
TRBV6-6	TRBJ2-2	TRBD1	ASSSGQAGVGELF
TRBV6-5	TRBJ1-6	TRBD1	ASTRTGRHSPLH
TRBV19	TRBJ1-2	.	ASSRWGVANYGYT
TRBV19	TRBJ2-4	.	ASSRRTDRLEY
TRBV28	TRBJ1-2	TRBD1	ASSPSGTGGPLYGYT
TRBV11-2	TRBJ2-7	TRBD1	ASSSYRDRAYEQY
TRBV7-9	TRBJ2-4	.	ASSSGLRLLNIQY
TRBV6-1	TRBJ2-5	TRBD2	ASSDFRGVGRETQY
TRBV20-1	TRBJ1-1	.	SASVRVNTEAF
TRBV30	TRBJ1-1	.	AWSGRAGKGTEAF
TRBV5-1	TRBJ1-2	.	ASSLGTNSRNYGYT
TRBV19	TRBJ1-1	.	ASSISLWRNTEAF
TRBV6-5	TRBJ1-5	.	ASSSSGVSNQPQH